A selection of T cell receptor beta chains follows, all from one sample in a study of shared clonotypes between healthy human individuals. Sequenced by immunoSEQ multiplex PCR; TCRdb stores in-frame clones only, minus some. This table has about 2.1 million clones, 90% to 95% appearing once. The sample consisted of naive CD8+ T cells from PBMCs. These receptors came from a man younger than 35 in good health. Some clones in this sample may be carry-over from other donors' samples. CDR3s include the opening cysteine and the closing phenylalanine or tryptophan. The D gene is left open where the match is weak. For some rows the clone size is stated as once, few or many, or as a class when expanded; others skip it.

V,size,D,J,CDR3,DNA
TRBV7-3,once,NA,TRBJ1-5,CASSSYKGTNQPQHF,TGTGCCAGCAGCTCGTATAAGGGGACGAATCAGCCCCAGCATTTT
TRBV7-2,NA,TRBD2,TRBJ2-5,CASSLGLAGRARETQYF,TGTGCCAGCAGCTTGGGACTAGCGGGGAGGGCCCGGGAGACCCAGTACTTC
TRBV19,NA,NA,TRBJ1-5,CASSLWAPSNQPQHF,TGTGCCAGTAGTTTATGGGCCCCCAGCAATCAGCCCCAGCATTTT
TRBV28,NA,TRBD2,TRBJ2-1,CASIGLADSSYNEQFF,TGTGCCAGCATCGGGCTAGCGGATAGCTCCTACAATGAGCAGTTCTTC
TRBV4-2,NA,TRBD2,TRBJ2-7,CASSQGLAGAFGEQYF,TGTGCCAGCAGCCAAGGACTAGCGGGAGCGTTTGGCGAGCAGTACTTC
TRBV7-3,NA,TRBD1,TRBJ2-3,CASSTGGASDTQYF,TGTGCCAGCAGTACAGGGGGCGCGTCAGATACGCAGTATTTT
TRBV4-1,NA,NA,TRBJ1-5,CASSQDPGRGDQPQHF,TGCGCCAGCAGCCAAGACCCGGGACGGGGTGATCAGCCCCAGCATTTT
TRBV18,NA,NA,TRBJ2-5,CASSHELTDKETQYF,TGTGCCAGCTCACACGAACTGACCGACAAAGAGACCCAGTACTTC
TRBV28,NA,NA,TRBJ2-7,CASLRGYSYEQYF,TGTGCCAGCCTCCGGGGCTACTCCTACGAGCAGTACTTC
TRBV9,NA,TRBD2,TRBJ2-1,CASSPGGRDNEQFF,TGTGCCAGCAGCCCCGGCGGGAGGGACAATGAGCAGTTCTTC
TRBV25-1,NA,NA,TRBJ1-1,CASSELRGSNTEAFF,TGTGCCAGCAGTGAATTGAGGGGCTCGAACACTGAAGCTTTCTTT
TRBV5-1,NA,NA,TRBJ2-5,CASSSRLQETQYF,TGCGCCAGCAGCTCCAGACTCCAAGAGACCCAGTACTTC
TRBV5-1,NA,NA,TRBJ2-7,CASSLGTHEQYF,TGCGCCAGCAGCTTGGGGACCCACGAGCAGTACTTC
TRBV27,NA,NA,TRBJ2-3,CASSLRDGTTDTQYF,TGTGCCAGCAGTTTGCGGGACGGAACCACAGATACGCAGTATTTT
TRBV7-9,once,NA,TRBJ2-2,CASSLFGELFF,TGTGCCAGCAGCTTATTCGGGGAGCTGTTTTTT
TRBV28,NA,TRBD1,TRBJ1-5,CASSFDRDQPQHF,TGTGCCAGCAGTTTCGACAGGGATCAGCCCCAGCATTTT
TRBV29-1,NA,TRBD2,TRBJ2-1,CSVLLRLAGVSYNEQFF,TGCAGCGTTCTTCTCAGACTAGCGGGAGTGTCCTACAATGAGCAGTTCTTC
TRBV6-4,NA,NA,TRBJ2-3,CASSDSASDTQYF,TGTGCCAGCAGTGACTCGGCTAGCGATACGCAGTATTTT
TRBV30,NA,TRBD1,TRBJ1-4,CAWSLDRRGKLFF,TGTGCCTGGAGTTTGGACAGGAGGGGAAAACTGTTTTTT
TRBV2,NA,NA,TRBJ2-1,CARSSSRNSYNEQFF,TGTGCCAGGTCTTCTAGCAGAAACTCCTACAATGAGCAGTTCTTC
TRBV2,few,NA,TRBJ1-5,CASSEEPSSNQPQHF,TGTGCCAGCAGTGAAGAACCCTCTAGCAATCAGCCCCAGCATTTT
TRBV27,NA,NA,TRBJ2-5,CASSFAETQYF,TGTGCCAGCAGTTTCGCAGAGACCCAGTACTTC